The TCR beta chain described here comes from a study of blood T cell repertoires in COVID-19. Per the study methods: Nucleated cell number was recorded as an estimate derived from reference gene primer amplification. The protocol was immunoSEQ multiplex PCR, while the TCRdb copy is restricted to in-frame clones and leaves out a portion. The V and J calls and clone size come from that table; D and trimming were worked out from the DNA. The sample includes hundreds of thousands of clones, approximately 86% of them seen just once. Sequenced sample: peripheral blood. The receptor comes from a man older than 75 with acute or convalescent COVID-19.

The CDR3 loop reads CASSPGTLGTDTQYF. CDR3 DNA sequence: TGTGCCAGCTCACCAGGGACTCTCGGCACAGATACGCAGTATTTT. The chain joins TRBV18 to TRBJ2-3, with D possibly matching TRBD2 (6 bases). The CDR3 totals 15 residues. Deletions cut 2 bases from V and 1 base from J, with 10 bases between. The germline gives CDR1 KGHSH, CDR2 LQKENI.